These 18 T cell receptor beta chains originate from one sample sequenced in a study of T-cell reconstitution after alpha-beta-depleted transplantation in children. Unique molecular identifiers tagged the TCRbeta library. A single record per CDR3 protein comes from TCRdb applying MiXCR to the PCR reads. The data contain 490,000 or so distinct CDR3 sequences, around an eighth of them singletons. Material: PBMCs from the stem cell graft donor, obtained from the stem cell graft. Every receptor here comes from a human donor who donated a stem cell graft to a child with combined immunodeficiency.

The chain employs TRBV4-3 and TRBJ2-5; 7 bases agree with TRBD1. This CDR3 region has 15 residues. CDR1 is LGHNA, CDR2 YSLEER, per germline. The ends lost 0 bases at V and 3 bases at J; junction bases unmatched: 4. CDR3 sequence: CASSQDNRGKETQYF. The DNA for the CDR3 is TGCGCCAGCAGCCAAGATAACAGGGGTAAAGAGACCCAGTACTTC.

The sample holds a few counts of this clonotype. V gene TRBV12-3 or TRBV12-4 combines with J gene TRBJ2-6; 7 bases align to TRBD1. V lost 5 bases and J lost 3; bases outside the gene matches: 1. The CDR3 length is 14 residues. The CDR3 protein is CASSTGVGANVLTF. The CDR3 DNA follows: TGTGCCAGCAGTACAGGGGTTGGGGCCAACGTCCTGACTTTC.

The V and J genes are TRBV12-3 or TRBV12-4 and TRBJ2-1; D is undetermined. This CDR3 has 11 residues. Trimming cost V 3 bases and J 9 bases, with 6 bases left between them. CDR3 DNA: TGTGCCAGCAGTTTGTGGCGTGAGCAGTTCTTC. This encodes CASSLWREQFF.

This clonotype has more than one count but fewer than ten. This chain joins TRBV21-1 and TRBJ1-2; whether TRBD1, the table's D call, matches the DNA was not checked. TRBV21-1 is a pseudogene locus. This CDR3 contains 14 residues. CDR3 protein: CASSKRGAGAGYTF. The DNA of the CDR3 is TGTGCCAGCAGCAAACGGGGGGCAGGGGCCGGCTACACCTTC.

There are many counts of this clonotype. The chain has TRBV4-3 and TRBJ2-2, with D perhaps given as TRBD1 or TRBD2 (5 bases each). The CDR3 extends over 16 amino acids. The germline V and J ends were trimmed by 0 bases and 6 bases, with 14 bases remaining between them. Germline CDR1 is LGHNA and CDR2 is YSLEER. DNA of the CDR3: TGCGCCAGCAGCCAAGATCTGGGGGACGGGGCCGGGGAGCTGTTTTTT. Its protein is CASSQDLGDGAGELFF.

This clonotype was counted only a few times. The chain joins TRBV27 to TRBJ2-5, with D tentatively TRBD1 or TRBD2 (5 bases each). Trimming cost V 6 bases and J 5 bases, with 19 bases left between them. Germline-derived CDR1 and CDR2 are MNHEY and SMNVEV (reference sequence). This CDR3 region has 15 residues. CDR3 residues: CASSYLGPGAETQYF. DNA for the CDR3: TGTGCCAGCAGCTATCTAGGTCCCGGGGCGGAGACCCAGTACTTC.

This clonotype was detected only a few times. The V gene is TRBV20-1, the J gene TRBJ2-3; TRBD2 matches 13 bases. Germline V CDR1 and CDR2: DFQATT, SNEGSKA (reference sequence). After removal of 4 bases from V and 0 bases from J, the junction contained 7 bases not matched to a gene. The length of the CDR3 is 17 residues. The DNA for the CDR3 is TGCAGTGCTACGCCGGGACTAGCGGGGAGTAGCACAGATACGCAGTATTTT. Translated: CSATPGLAGSSTDTQYF.

This chain connects TRBV7-3 to TRBJ1-1; TRBD1 matches 9 bases. Germline V CDR1 and CDR2: SGHTA, FQGTGA. V shed 7 bases and J 5 bases; nucleotides not matched to a gene: 11. This CDR3 is built from 15 residues. This chain's CDR3 is CASNSGTGSLTEAFF. The CDR3 DNA sequence: TGTGCCAGCAACTCCGGGACAGGGTCCTTGACTGAAGCTTTCTTT.

This clonotype was recorded many times. V and J are TRBV25-1 and TRBJ2-3; D is possibly TRBD1 (6 bases). Germline lookup yields CDR1 MGHDK and CDR2 SYGVNS. The CDR3 spans 15 residues. Trimming left V 2 bases short and J 4 bases short, with 13 bases between. The chain's CDR3 is CASSEINSGADTQYF. DNA for the CDR3: TGTGCCAGCAGTGAAATTAATTCAGGGGCAGATACGCAGTATTTT.

The rearrangement joins TRBV24-1 to TRBJ1-2, with no clear D. The ends were cut back, 2 bases at V and 2 bases at J, with 11 bases in the middle. The CDR3 consists of 15 residues. The germline V gene has CDR1 KGHDR and CDR2 SFDVKD. Here the CDR3 DNA reads TGTGCCACCAGTGATTCAACCGGGATGAACTATGGCTACACCTTC. It is translated as CATSDSTGMNYGYTF.

The V gene is TRBV29-1, the J gene TRBJ2-1, with unresolved D. The CDR3 consists of 12 residues. V gave up 2 bases and J gave up 10 bases, with 12 bases separating them. CDR1 SQVTM and CDR2 ANQGSEA come from the germline V gene. CDR3 protein: CSVEHGPWEQFF. The DNA for the CDR3 is TGCAGCGTTGAACACGGCCCATGGGAGCAGTTCTTC.

In its sample, this clonotype was seen many times. The chain uses TRBV3-1 and TRBJ2-1; 7 bases agree with TRBD2. With V trimmed by 4 bases and J by 8 bases, 5 bases remained unmatched. Germline values: CDR1 LGHDT, CDR2 YNNKEL (reference sequence). This CDR3 region has 13 residues. The CDR3 sequence is CASSRVAGYEQFF. For the CDR3, the DNA is TGTGCCAGCAGCCGGGTAGCGGGCTATGAGCAGTTCTTC.

This clonotype was observed many times. The chain joins TRBV27 to TRBJ1-4; no firm D call. The CDR3 contains 14 residues. V was shortened by 2 bases and J by 7 bases, with 11 bases between the two germline ends. Germline V CDR1 and CDR2: MNHEY, SMNVEV (reference sequence). CDR3 coding DNA: TGTGCCAGCAGTTTAATGGCCCCGAGTGAAAAACTGTTTTTT. Its translation: CASSLMAPSEKLFF.

The chain couples TRBV30 to TRBJ1-1; 9 bases are a match to TRBD1. The V and J ends lost 1 base and 5 bases, in that order; junction bases with no gene match: 8. This CDR3 spans 15 amino acids. The germline V gene has CDR1 GTSNPN and CDR2 SVGIG (reference sequence). CDR3 sequence reads: CAWSGADRGKTEAFF. Written as DNA, the CDR3 is TGTGCCTGGAGTGGGGCGGACAGGGGAAAAACTGAAGCTTTCTTT. The full variable domain, completed using reference TRBV30 and TRBJ1-1, is SQTIHQWPATLVQPVGSPLSLECTVEGTSNPNLYWYRQAAGRGLQLLFYSVGIGQISSEVPQNLSASRPQDRQFILSSKKLLLSDSGFYLCAWSGADRGKTEAFFGQGTRLTVV.

This clonotype was recorded many times. The chain links TRBV5-1 to TRBJ2-7; 14 bases match TRBD2. Trimming took 2 bases from V and 3 from J; bases not matched to a gene: 4. Germline V gene sequence: CDR1 SGHRS, CDR2 YFSETQ. The CDR3 totals 16 residues. CDR3 DNA sequence: TGCGCCAGCAGCTTAGGACTAGCGGGGGGAAACTACGAGCAGTACTTC. It specifies CASSLGLAGGNYEQYF.

This clonotype was counted a few times. CDR3 in amino acids: CSVSHGVNSLNEQFF. CDR3 nucleotide sequence: TGCAGCGTGTCCCACGGGGTAAACTCGTTGAATGAGCAGTTCTTC. J is TRBJ2-1 and V is TRBV29-1; TRBD2 might be the D (5 bases). The CDR3 totals 15 residues. CDR1 is SQVTM and CDR2 is ANQGSEA in the germline V gene. V dropped 6 bases and J dropped 7 bases, with 22 bases sitting between them.

The CDR3 DNA reads TGCGCCAGCAGCCAAGAGCCCGACAGATACTACGAGCAGTACTTC. Its protein is CASSQEPDRYYEQYF. The chain has TRBV4-3 and TRBJ2-7, with D maybe TRBD1 (5 bases). Germline values: CDR1 LGHNA, CDR2 YSLEER. Trimming removed 0 bases from V and 3 bases from J, with 12 bases in between. The CDR3 sequence is 15 residues long.

This clonotype has a handful of counts. The chain has TRBV9 and TRBJ2-1; tentatively, D is TRBD2 (6 bases). The CDR3 spans 14 residues. V was clipped by 0 bases and J by 9 bases, with 13 bases between them. From germline, CDR1 is SGDLS and CDR2 YYNGEE. The CDR3 is CASSVGGDVSEQFF. DNA for the CDR3: TGTGCCAGCAGCGTAGGGGGGGATGTAAGTGAGCAGTTCTTC.